These T cell receptor beta chains were read from a single sample in a study of technical replicates of blood from a few donors. Using immunoSEQ multiplex PCR, the repertoire was profiled, and TCRdb retains in-frame clones only, with some absent. Here the sample spans approximately 97,000 clones, approximately 95% being singletons. The sample was T cells isolated from PBMCs. The source of these receptors is a human donor in good health. CDR3s include the opening cysteine and the closing phenylalanine or tryptophan. A D gene is named only where the DNA matches it firmly. Only some rows state a clone size, as once, few, many or a class for expanded clones.

-,TRBJ2-1,-,TRBV29-1,TGCAGCGTTGACAGGGGAGAAGGTTTTGAGCAGTTCTTC,CSVDRGEGFEQFF
-,TRBJ2-3,-,TRBV20-1,TGCAGTGCTGCGTCTAATACGCAGTATTTT,CSAASNTQYF
TRBD1,TRBJ2-1,-,TRBV10-3,TGTGCCATCAACAACCCGGGACAGGGGGCTTACAATGAGCAGTTCTTC,CAINNPGQGAYNEQFF
-,TRBJ2-1,-,TRBV14,TGTGCCAGCAGCCAAGGGGACTCCTTCAGCCTCTCCTACAATGAGCAGTTCTTC,CASSQGDSFSLSYNEQFF
-,TRBJ1-1,-,TRBV6-1,TGTGCCAGCAGTCCCAGCGGCGCAAACACTGAAGCTTTCTTT,CASSPSGANTEAFF
-,TRBJ1-1,-,TRBV19,TGTGCCAGTAGTATACAGGTATTCACTGAAGCTTTCTTT,CASSIQVFTEAFF
-,TRBJ1-5,-,TRBV19,TGTGCCAGTAGTATAGGGGGCGGATACAATCAGCCCCAGCATTTT,CASSIGGGYNQPQHF
TRBD1,TRBJ1-1,-,TRBV10-3,TGTGCCAGCCTGGGGACAGGGGGCGCCCGGCTAGGTGAGGGCGCTTTCTTT,CASLGTGGARLGEGAFF
-,TRBJ1-1,-,TRBV13,TGTGCCAGCAGGAACATAGCGTACAAGGGCACTGAAGCTTTCTTT,CASRNIAYKGTEAFF
TRBD2,TRBJ2-7,-,TRBV6-1,TGTGCCAGCAGTGAGAGCGGGACGTCTTACGAGCAGTACTTC,CASSESGTSYEQYF
TRBD2,TRBJ2-7,-,TRBV5-3,TGTGCCAGAAGCTTCTCAGCGGGAGGGCCCTACGAGCAGTACTTC,CARSFSAGGPYEQYF
TRBD2,TRBJ2-7,-,TRBV18,TGTGCCAGCTCGCCAGGGACTAGCGCCTACGAGCAGTACTTC,CASSPGTSAYEQYF
TRBD1,TRBJ1-2,-,TRBV6-6,TGTGCCAGCAGTCCGACAGGGACCGACTATGGCTACACCTTC,CASSPTGTDYGYTF
TRBD2,TRBJ2-5,-,TRBV7-2,TGTGCCAGCAGCCCAAGGGTTTCAGCGGGGGGACTACAAGAGACCCAGTACTTC,CASSPRVSAGGLQETQYF
-,TRBJ2-7,-,TRBV25-1,TGTGCCAGCAGCCTACAGGTAACCGGCGAGCAGTACTTC,CASSLQVTGEQYF
-,TRBJ2-1,-,TRBV19,TGTGCCAGTAGTCGACTATACTACAATGAGCAGTTCTTC,CASSRLYYNEQFF
TRBD1,TRBJ1-1,-,TRBV4-1,TGCGCCAGCAGCCAAGCTTACATTCGTCGACAGGGGGCGGTTAGCACTGAAGCTTTCTTT,CASSQAYIRRQGAVSTEAFF
-,TRBJ2-7,-,TRBV27,TGTGCCAGCAGTTTCTCGCCTAGCCGTTCCTACGAGCAGTACTTC,CASSFSPSRSYEQYF
-,TRBJ2-7,once,TRBV11-2,TGTGCCAGCAGCGACGCTAGTTTCGAGCAGTACTTC,CASSDASFEQYF
TRBD1,TRBJ2-1,-,TRBV29-1,TGCAGCGTTGACCGGGACAGGGACTACAATGAGCAGTTCTTC,CSVDRDRDYNEQFF
-,TRBJ2-5,once,TRBV5-4,TGTGCCAGCAGCTTGCTCGGGGTGAGGGAGACCCAGTACTTC,CASSLLGVRETQYF
TRBD1,TRBJ1-4,-,TRBV27,TGTGCCAGCAGTATCGGGACAGCCGCTGAAAAACTGTTTTTT,CASSIGTAAEKLFF
-,TRBJ2-1,-,TRBV27,TGTGCCAGCACCCTAGGATCTGAGCAGTTCTTC,CASTLGSEQFF
TRBD2,TRBJ2-5,-,TRBV9,TGTGCCAGCGGGGGGGACTCCGAGGAGACCCAGTACTTC,CASGGDSEETQYF
TRBD1,TRBJ1-3,-,TRBV9,TGTGCCAGCAGTGGGGACAGGGGAAACACCATATATTTT,CASSGDRGNTIYF
TRBD1,TRBJ2-7,-,TRBV7-9,TGTGCCAGCAGCCCTAGTGACAGGGGGCAGTACTTC,CASSPSDRGQYF
-,TRBJ2-1,-,TRBV27,TGTGCCAGCAGCAGTTCTCGCTACAATGAGCAGTTCTTC,CASSSSRYNEQFF
-,TRBJ2-1,-,TRBV19,TGTGCCAGTAGTTCAAAGAGACTGATGAAGGTTCGCAATGAGCAGTTCTTC,CASSSKRLMKVRNEQFF